This is a list of T cell receptor beta chains from one sample in a study of blood T cells in healthy people across ages. TCRdb reprocessed the 5' RACE reads with MiXCR, giving one entry per CDR3 protein. This table holds roughly 1,300,000 distinct CDR3 sequences, approximately 59% found once. Sequences were obtained from blood. These receptor sequences come from a man aged 18 to 29 in good health. CDR3s include the opening cysteine and the closing phenylalanine or tryptophan. The D gene is left open where the match is weak. Size tells how often a clone was seen (once, few, many) or the class of an expanded clone, and some rows leave it out.

TRBJ2-2	TRBD1	.	TRBV5-5	13	TGTGCCAGCAGCTACCAGGGGGAGAGGGAGCTGTTTTTT	CASSYQGERELFF
TRBJ1-1	TRBD1	.	TRBV29-1	13	TGCAGCGTTGTGAGGACAGGGAACACTGAAGCTTTCTTT	CSVVRTGNTEAFF
TRBJ2-5	.	.	TRBV12-3/TRBV12-4	16	TGTGCCAGCAGTCCCCGACTAGGGAAAGCTCAAGAGACCCAGTACTTC	CASSPRLGKAQETQYF
TRBJ1-2	.	.	TRBV20-1	12	TGCAGTGCAACGGGTTTTGTCTATGGCTACACCTTC	CSATGFVYGYTF
TRBJ2-1	TRBD1	.	TRBV7-2	15	TGTGCCAGCAGCCGCCGGACAGGGGGTTACAATGAGCAGTTCTTC	CASSRRTGGYNEQFF
TRBJ2-3	.	.	TRBV4-3	15	TGCGCCAGCAGCCAATGGGGTTCTACCACAGATACGCAGTATTTT	CASSQWGSTTDTQYF
TRBJ2-1	.	.	TRBV7-9	15	TGTGCCAGCAGCCAAACAAGGGCTGGATACAATGAGCAGTTCTTC	CASSQTRAGYNEQFF
TRBJ1-5	.	.	TRBV20-1	15	TGCAGTGCTAGATTAGGGTTTCGCGCCAATCAGCCCCAGCATTTT	CSARLGFRANQPQHF
TRBJ2-1	TRBD2	.	TRBV15	16	TGTGCCACCAGCAGAGAAGGATCTAGCGGGGGGCATGAGCAGTTCTTC	CATSREGSSGGHEQFF
TRBJ1-2	TRBD1	.	TRBV29-1	16	TGCAGCGTTGGGCGAAGCGGGACAGGGACATTCTATGGCTACACCTTC	CSVGRSGTGTFYGYTF
TRBJ2-7	.	.	TRBV4-1	14	TGCGCCAGCAGCCAAGAGGAGCTGACCTACGAGCAGTACTTC	CASSQEELTYEQYF
TRBJ2-7	.	.	TRBV6-2/TRBV6-3	16	TGTGCCAGCAGTTACGGTACCGGGACCTCTTACAATGAGCAGTACTTC	CASSYGTGTSYNEQYF
TRBJ2-1	TRBD2	.	TRBV29-1	15	TGCAGCGTTGAAGCCACTAGCGGAAAAGAGAATGAGCAGTTCTTC	CSVEATSGKENEQFF
TRBJ2-3	.	.	TRBV20-1	13	TGCAGTGCTAGTCCCGGAGGCGGAGATACGCAGTATTTT	CSASPGGGDTQYF
TRBJ2-7	.	once	TRBV11-2	14	TGTGCCAGCAGCCTCGGTAAGGGGGGCTACGAGCAGTACTTC	CASSLGKGGYEQYF
TRBJ2-1	TRBD1	.	TRBV20-1	15	TGCAGTGCTAGGCGCTCCCCGGGACAGGGCGATGAGCAGTTCTTC	CSARRSPGQGDEQFF
TRBJ2-7	TRBD2	many	TRBV4-2	14	TGTGCCAGCAGCCAGGGAGCGGGAACCTACGAGCAGTACTTC	CASSQGAGTYEQYF
TRBJ2-3	.	.	TRBV10-3	15	TGTGCCATCAGGGGAGACGGGGAGCGCACAGATACGCAGTATTTT	CAIRGDGERTDTQYF
TRBJ2-1	.	.	TRBV6-5	16	TGTGCCAGCAGCCCCGGACGGTTCAACATGCCCAATGAGCAGTTCTTC	CASSPGRFNMPNEQFF
TRBJ2-7	.	few	TRBV6-2/TRBV6-3	12	TGTGCCAGCAGTTACGAGGGTTCCGAGCAGTACTTC	CASSYEGSEQYF
TRBJ2-7	.	.	TRBV7-9	15	TGTGCCAGCAGCTTTGCGTCAGGGGACTCCTACGAGCAGTACTTC	CASSFASGDSYEQYF
TRBJ2-4	.	.	TRBV29-1	13	TGCAGCGTCCGCCCGGCAGCCAAAAACATTCAGTACTTC	CSVRPAAKNIQYF
TRBJ2-5	TRBD2	few	TRBV29-1	11	TGCAGCTTTGGGGGGGACGAGACCCAGTACTTC	CSFGGDETQYF
TRBJ1-2	.	.	TRBV6-6	17	TGTGCCAGCAGTTACCATCGGTCATGGGACGGAGTATATGGCTACACCTTC	CASSYHRSWDGVYGYTF
TRBJ1-6	.	.	TRBV7-2	14	TGTGCCAGCAGCAAGGACAGCTACTATTCACCCCTCCACTTT	CASSKDSYYSPLHF
TRBJ2-1	TRBD1	.	TRBV10-3	14	TGTGCCATCAGTGATGGACAGGGACTTGAGGAGCAGTTCTTC	CAISDGQGLEEQFF
TRBJ1-2	.	few	TRBV6-5	14	TGTGCCAGCAGTTACGGATCAGGGCACTATGGCTACACCTTC	CASSYGSGHYGYTF
TRBJ2-3	TRBD2	once	TRBV7-6	17	TGTGCCAGCAGCTTAGGCTTCCCGGGACTAGGGACAGATACGCAGTATTTT	CASSLGFPGLGTDTQYF
TRBJ2-5	.	.	TRBV5-1	19	TGCGCCAGCAGCTTGGGACGGGCACTAGAGGGTGGAGAAAAAGAGACCCAGTACTTC	CASSLGRALEGGEKETQYF
TRBJ2-7	TRBD1	.	TRBV4-2	14	TGTGCCAGCAGCTTCGGGACAGGGGAGGTCGAGCAGTACTTC	CASSFGTGEVEQYF
TRBJ1-1	TRBD1	.	TRBV6-1	14	TGTGCCAGCAGACCGGACAGGGGTGCTCTGGAAGCTTTCTTT	CASRPDRGALEAFF
TRBJ2-7	.	.	TRBV29-1	13	TGCAGCGCCGCCGGGACTGACTCCTACGAGCAGTACTTC	CSAAGTDSYEQYF
TRBJ2-4	TRBD2	.	TRBV27	15	TGTGCCAGCAGAATGACTAGCGGGCCCCAAAACATTCAGTACTTC	CASRMTSGPQNIQYF
TRBJ1-5	.	.	TRBV7-2	13	TGTGCCAGCAGCTTAAAGAGCGATCAGCCCCAGCATTTT	CASSLKSDQPQHF
TRBJ1-2	TRBD1	.	TRBV7-8	17	TGTGCCAGCAGCCCCCGACAGGGGATCTCCCTTAACTATGGCTACACCTTC	CASSPRQGISLNYGYTF
TRBJ1-2	.	.	TRBV25-1	14	TGTGCCAGCAGTGATCCTATCGTTGTCTCTGGCTACACCTTC	CASSDPIVVSGYTF
TRBJ2-7	TRBD1	.	TRBV29-1	15	TGCAGCGTGGAAGACTGGGGACAGGGTTTTAGCGAGCAGTACTTC	CSVEDWGQGFSEQYF
TRBJ1-2	TRBD1	.	TRBV15	14	TGTGCCACCAGCAGAGTCGGGACAGGTGGAGGCTACACCTTC	CATSRVGTGGGYTF
TRBJ1-4	.	.	TRBV4-1	14	TGCGCCAGCAGCCAACAGGGGTTCGGTGAAAAACTGTTTTTT	CASSQQGFGEKLFF
TRBJ2-6	.	few	TRBV6-1	18	TGTGCCAGCAGTGAAGGGGCAGAGCTCTTCCCTGGGGCCAACGTCCTGACTTTC	CASSEGAELFPGANVLTF
TRBJ1-1	.	.	TRBV7-9	13	TGTGCCAGCAGCTTATCCCCTGTTGCTGAAGCTTTCTTT	CASSLSPVAEAFF
TRBJ2-5	TRBD2	once	TRBV10-3	14	TGTGCCATCAGTGAACGGGGGGGCGCGGAGACCCAGTACTTC	CAISERGGAETQYF
TRBJ1-6	.	.	TRBV7-2	15	TGTGCCAGCAGCCCAAGGGGGGTTGTAAGGTCACCCCTCCACTTT	CASSPRGVVRSPLHF
TRBJ1-2	.	once	TRBV2	14	TGTGCCAGCAGTGTAGCAGGGCCAAACTATGGCTACACCTTC	CASSVAGPNYGYTF
TRBJ2-3	TRBD2	.	TRBV28	16	TGTGCCAGCAGTTTCCTAATCCGGGGGGGCACAGATACGCAGTATTTT	CASSFLIRGGTDTQYF
TRBJ2-3	.	few	TRBV7-8	13	TGTGCCAGCAGCCCAACAGGACTTAGGACGCAGTATTTT	CASSPTGLRTQYF
TRBJ2-5	TRBD2	.	TRBV6-2/TRBV6-3	15	TGTGCCAGTAGTTACTCGCCCAGCGGGGGAGAGACCCAGTACTTC	CASSYSPSGGETQYF